A selection of T cell receptor beta chains follows, all from one sample in a study of shared clonotypes between healthy human individuals. Repertoires were generated with immunoSEQ multiplex PCR, while TCRdb's copy carries only in-frame clones and drops some. The sample contains 980,000 or so clones, over 60% of which appear only once. The specimen was memory CD4+ T cells sorted from blood. These receptors were collected from a man in his late teens or twenties in good health. Both conserved end residues are part of each CDR3. The order of the fields is J gene, V gene, D gene, clone size, CDR3 protein, CDR3 DNA. D genes are given only for firm matches. Size tells how often a clone was seen (once, few, many) or the class of an expanded clone, and some rows leave it out.

J: TRBJ1-2; V: TRBV7-9; D: -; size: -; CDR3: CASSLGGYYYGYTF; DNA: TGTGCCAGCAGCTTGGGGGGCTACTATTATGGCTACACCTTC
J: TRBJ2-7; V: TRBV7-9; D: -; size: -; CDR3: CASSLPGPYYEQYF; DNA: TGTGCCAGCAGCCTGCCGGGACCTTATTACGAGCAGTACTTC
J: TRBJ2-3; V: TRBV2; D: TRBD2; size: -; CDR3: CASSSLGSGGMNTQYF; DNA: TGTGCCAGCAGTTCCCTGGGTAGCGGGGGGATGAATACGCAGTATTTT
J: TRBJ1-1; V: TRBV12-5; D: -; size: -; CDR3: CASGLVSSGNTEAFF; DNA: TGTGCTAGTGGTTTGGTATCCTCTGGGAACACTGAAGCTTTCTTT
J: TRBJ2-5; V: TRBV27; D: TRBD2; size: -; CDR3: CASSPIAGARETQYF; DNA: TGTGCCAGCAGTCCAATAGCGGGAGCCAGGGAGACCCAGTACTTC
J: TRBJ1-2; V: TRBV5-4; D: TRBD1; size: -; CDR3: CASSLPGQGGIGYTF; DNA: TGTGCCAGCAGCTTGCCGGGACAGGGTGGTATTGGCTACACCTTC
J: TRBJ1-3; V: TRBV27; D: TRBD1; size: -; CDR3: CASSRDRAGNTIYF; DNA: TGTGCCAGCAGCCGAGACAGGGCTGGAAACACCATATATTTT
J: TRBJ2-5; V: TRBV10-1; D: TRBD2; size: -; CDR3: CASSDGGGGETQYF; DNA: TGCGCCAGCAGTGATGGCGGGGGAGGAGAGACCCAGTACTTC
J: TRBJ1-1; V: TRBV19; D: TRBD1; size: -; CDR3: CASSDRGNTEAFF; DNA: TGTGCCAGTAGTGACAGGGGGAACACTGAAGCTTTCTTT
J: TRBJ2-7; V: TRBV5-8; D: -; size: -; CDR3: CASSYQSYEQYF; DNA: TGTGCCAGCAGCTACCAGTCCTACGAGCAGTACTTC
J: TRBJ1-5; V: TRBV6-5; D: -; size: -; CDR3: CASNEQGSGPQHF; DNA: TGTGCCAGCAACGAACAGGGCTCGGGGCCCCAGCATTTT
J: TRBJ1-1; V: TRBV11-2; D: TRBD1; size: -; CDR3: CASSTQGAGNTEAFF; DNA: TGTGCCAGCAGCACCCAGGGGGCCGGGAACACTGAAGCTTTCTTT
J: TRBJ1-2; V: TRBV28; D: -; size: -; CDR3: CASSAGTDYGYTF; DNA: TGTGCCAGCAGTGCCGGGACCGACTATGGCTACACCTTC
J: TRBJ2-6; V: TRBV7-3; D: TRBD1; size: -; CDR3: CASSLDIGTGFSGANVLTF; DNA: TGTGCCAGCAGCTTAGATATAGGGACAGGGTTCTCTGGGGCCAACGTCCTGACTTTC
J: TRBJ2-1; V: TRBV5-1; D: -; size: -; CDR3: CASSSGLLAVTYNEQFF; DNA: TGCGCCAGCAGCTCGGGCCTTCTGGCCGTTACCTACAATGAGCAGTTCTTC
J: TRBJ2-7; V: TRBV28; D: -; size: -; CDR3: CASSRTGVGLDEQYF; DNA: TGTGCCAGCAGTCGTACCGGGGTCGGGCTAGACGAGCAGTACTTC
J: TRBJ2-7; V: TRBV25-1; D: -; size: -; CDR3: CASSETGPNPLLYF; DNA: TGTGCCAGCAGTGAGACCGGGCCAAACCCCCTCCTGTACTTC
J: TRBJ1-3; V: TRBV11-2; D: -; size: -; CDR3: CASAARISSGNTIYF; DNA: TGTGCCAGCGCCGCCCGGATTAGCTCTGGAAACACCATATATTTT
J: TRBJ1-2; V: TRBV6-5; D: -; size: -; CDR3: CASTRQTGLYGYTF; DNA: TGTGCCAGCACGAGACAAACTGGCCTCTATGGCTACACCTTC
J: TRBJ2-1; V: TRBV7-9; D: -; size: -; CDR3: CASSLVTIEQFF; DNA: TGTGCCAGCAGCTTAGTAACCATCGAGCAGTTCTTC
J: TRBJ1-2; V: TRBV28; D: TRBD1; size: -; CDR3: CASSRTGVYGYTF; DNA: TGTGCCAGCAGTAGGACAGGCGTTTATGGCTACACCTTC
J: TRBJ2-5; V: TRBV5-4; D: TRBD1; size: -; CDR3: CASSLPGQGRQETQYF; DNA: TGTGCCAGCAGCTTACCGGGACAGGGGCGACAAGAGACCCAGTACTTC
J: TRBJ2-7; V: TRBV6-1; D: -; size: -; CDR3: CASTGTPSSYEQYF; DNA: TGTGCCAGCACCGGGACTCCAAGCTCCTACGAGCAGTACTTC
J: TRBJ2-3; V: TRBV5-6; D: -; size: -; CDR3: CASSLMSLGTDTQYF; DNA: TGTGCCAGCAGCTTGATGTCTTTAGGCACAGATACGCAGTATTTT
J: TRBJ2-3; V: TRBV7-9; D: TRBD1; size: -; CDR3: CASDRGQADTQYF; DNA: TGTGCCAGCGACAGGGGGCAAGCAGATACGCAGTATTTT
J: TRBJ2-5; V: TRBV6-5; D: TRBD2; size: -; CDR3: CASSSGVAGGLGTQYF; DNA: TGTGCCAGCAGTTCCGGGGTAGCGGGGGGCCTGGGGACCCAGTACTTC
J: TRBJ2-3; V: TRBV2; D: TRBD1; size: few; CDR3: CAGGTGSSDTQYF; DNA: TGTGCCGGAGGGACAGGGAGTTCAGATACGCAGTATTTT
J: TRBJ1-6; V: TRBV30; D: -; size: -; CDR3: CAWTGMNSPLHF; DNA: TGTGCCTGGACAGGGATGAATTCACCCCTCCACTTT
J: TRBJ2-5; V: TRBV5-1; D: -; size: -; CDR3: CASSLISERKETQYF; DNA: TGCGCCAGCAGCTTGATAAGTGAGCGGAAAGAGACCCAGTACTTC
J: TRBJ2-7; V: TRBV9; D: -; size: -; CDR3: CASSGVGGEEQYF; DNA: TGTGCCAGCAGCGGCGTAGGGGGGGAAGAGCAGTACTTC
J: TRBJ1-1; V: TRBV7-6; D: -; size: few; CDR3: CASSLAPGENTEAFF; DNA: TGTGCCAGCAGCTTAGCCCCCGGGGAGAACACTGAAGCTTTCTTT
J: TRBJ1-6; V: TRBV30; D: TRBD1; size: -; CDR3: CAWAGTGSSPLHF; DNA: TGTGCCTGGGCCGGGACAGGGAGTTCACCCCTCCACTTT
J: TRBJ1-4; V: TRBV5-1; D: -; size: once; CDR3: CASSPGRAGNEKLFF; DNA: TGCGCCAGCAGCCCGGGCCGGGCAGGAAATGAAAAACTGTTTTTT
J: TRBJ1-1; V: TRBV28; D: -; size: -; CDR3: CGILSLAGTEAFF; DNA: TGTGGTATACTAAGTCTGGCTGGCACTGAAGCTTTCTTT
J: TRBJ2-7; V: TRBV5-4; D: TRBD1; size: -; CDR3: CASSIDRGYEQYF; DNA: TGTGCCAGCAGTATAGACAGGGGCTACGAGCAGTACTTC
J: TRBJ1-2; V: TRBV30; D: -; size: -; CDR3: CAWSEWERDGYTF; DNA: TGTGCCTGGAGCGAATGGGAAAGGGATGGCTACACCTTC
J: TRBJ1-4; V: TRBV6-5; D: -; size: -; CDR3: CASSPGGGEKLFF; DNA: TGTGCCAGCAGTCCCGGGGGTGGGGAAAAACTGTTTTTT
J: TRBJ2-7; V: TRBV27; D: TRBD2; size: once; CDR3: CASSPSRTSGRSSYEQYF; DNA: TGTGCCAGCAGTCCCTCTAGGACTAGCGGGCGGAGCTCCTACGAGCAGTACTTC
J: TRBJ2-7; V: TRBV4-1; D: -; size: -; CDR3: CASSQDLIPRPDDSEQYF; DNA: TGCGCCAGCAGCCAAGATCTAATTCCCCGCCCTGATGACTCCGAGCAGTACTTC
J: TRBJ2-7; V: TRBV10-3; D: TRBD2; size: -; CDR3: CAISLGLAGGQAIDEQYF; DNA: TGTGCCATCAGCCTTGGGCTAGCGGGAGGCCAGGCCATCGACGAGCAGTACTTC
J: TRBJ1-4; V: TRBV6-5; D: -; size: -; CDR3: CASSLTEKLFF; DNA: TGTGCCAGCAGTTTAACTGAAAAACTGTTTTTT
J: TRBJ2-5; V: TRBV11-3; D: -; size: -; CDR3: CASSFWHREETQYF; DNA: TGTGCCAGCAGCTTTTGGCACAGGGAAGAGACCCAGTACTTC
J: TRBJ2-3; V: TRBV30; D: TRBD1; size: -; CDR3: CAWNRGTDTQYF; DNA: TGTGCCTGGAACAGGGGAACAGATACGCAGTATTTT
J: TRBJ2-1; V: TRBV29-1; D: TRBD1; size: -; CDR3: CSVHRGHNEQFF; DNA: TGCAGCGTCCACAGGGGACACAATGAGCAGTTCTTC
J: TRBJ2-7; V: TRBV7-6; D: TRBD1; size: few; CDR3: CASSLEPGQGSYEQYF; DNA: TGTGCCAGCAGCTTAGAACCGGGACAGGGCTCCTACGAGCAGTACTTC
J: TRBJ2-7; V: TRBV2; D: -; size: -; CDR3: CASRPDRGSYEQYF; DNA: TGTGCCAGCAGACCGGACCGGGGGAGCTACGAGCAGTACTTC
J: TRBJ2-4; V: TRBV10-3; D: TRBD2; size: -; CDR3: CAISEQAGVAKNIQYF; DNA: TGTGCCATCAGTGAACAAGCGGGAGTCGCCAAAAACATTCAGTACTTC
J: TRBJ2-2; V: TRBV5-6; D: -; size: -; CDR3: CASSPWGGQAGELFF; DNA: TGTGCCAGCAGCCCCTGGGGGGGGCAGGCCGGGGAGCTGTTTTTT
J: TRBJ1-4; V: TRBV11-2; D: TRBD1; size: -; CDR3: CASSLDGAGGEKLFF; DNA: TGTGCCAGCAGCTTAGATGGGGCAGGGGGTGAAAAACTGTTTTTT
J: TRBJ1-2; V: TRBV2; D: -; size: -; CDR3: CASSEQGQGQGYTF; DNA: TGTGCCAGCAGTGAGCAAGGGCAGGGGCAAGGCTACACCTTC
J: TRBJ1-3; V: TRBV10-3; D: -; size: -; CDR3: CAISEWGSGNTIYF; DNA: TGTGCCATCAGTGAGTGGGGGTCCGGAAACACCATATATTTT
J: TRBJ1-4; V: TRBV7-2; D: -; size: -; CDR3: CASSLARTATNEKLFF; DNA: TGTGCCAGCAGCTTAGCGAGGACGGCAACTAATGAAAAACTGTTTTTT